This T cell receptor (beta chain) was captured in a study of shared clonotypes between healthy human individuals. Study information: Three CD4 naive, three CD4 memory, two CD8 naive and one CD8 memory plate were used per donor.

Clones were read by immunoSEQ multiplex PCR, and TCRdb kept only the in-frame ones, dropping some. The sample contains 730,000 or so clones, 55% to 75% of which appear only once. Findings and limits, study-wide: Blood was the only sampled material, and tissue repertoires likely differ.

Free of recent acute infections or vaccinations, the donors were healthy HIV-negative adults. This clone was observed a single time. Its antigen is unknown. CDR3 size: 13 residues. The V gene lost 4 bases and the J gene lost 7 bases, with 13 bases spanning the gap. Germline values: CDR1 SNHLY, CDR2 FYNNEI. The V call is TRBV2, the J call TRBJ1-2; D perhaps matches TRBD1 (6 bases). The sample was memory CD4+ T cells sorted from blood. As for subset: CD45RA-negative fraction. The TCR originated in a woman in her 30s in good health. CDR3 sequence (DNA): TGTGCCAGCAGTGGCAACAGGGTTTCTGGCTACACCTTC. This encodes CASSGNRVSGYTF. The whole variable domain, filled in from reference TRBV2 and TRBJ1-2, reads EPEVTQTPSHQVTQMGQEVILRCVPISNHLYFYWYRQILGQKVEFLVSFYNNEISEKSEIFDDQFSVERPDGSNFTLKIRSTKLEDSAMYFCASSGNRVSGYTFGSGTRLTVV.